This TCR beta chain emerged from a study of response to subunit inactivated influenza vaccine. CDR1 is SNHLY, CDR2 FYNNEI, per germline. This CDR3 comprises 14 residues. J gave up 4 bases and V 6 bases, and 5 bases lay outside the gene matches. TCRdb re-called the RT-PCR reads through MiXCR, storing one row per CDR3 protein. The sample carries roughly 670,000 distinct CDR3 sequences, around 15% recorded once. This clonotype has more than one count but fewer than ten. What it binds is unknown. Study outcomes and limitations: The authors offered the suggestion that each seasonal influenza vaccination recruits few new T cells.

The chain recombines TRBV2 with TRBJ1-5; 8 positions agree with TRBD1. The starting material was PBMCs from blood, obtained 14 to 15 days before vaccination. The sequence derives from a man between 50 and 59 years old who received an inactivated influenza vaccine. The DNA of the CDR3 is TGTGCCAGCAGGGGGGACAGGCCTAATCAGCCCCAGCATTTT. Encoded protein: CASRGDRPNQPQHF.